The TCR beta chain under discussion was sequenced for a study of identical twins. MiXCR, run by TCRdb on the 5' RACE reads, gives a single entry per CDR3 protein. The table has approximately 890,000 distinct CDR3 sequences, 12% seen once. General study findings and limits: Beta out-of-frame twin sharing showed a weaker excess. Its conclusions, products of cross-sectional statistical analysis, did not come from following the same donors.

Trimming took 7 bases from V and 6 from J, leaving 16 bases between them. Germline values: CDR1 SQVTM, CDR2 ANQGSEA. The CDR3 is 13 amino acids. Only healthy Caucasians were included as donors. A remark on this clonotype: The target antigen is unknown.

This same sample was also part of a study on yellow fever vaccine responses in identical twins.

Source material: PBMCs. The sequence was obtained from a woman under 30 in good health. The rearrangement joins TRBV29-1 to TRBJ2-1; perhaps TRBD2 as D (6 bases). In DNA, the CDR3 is TGCAGCGCTCAAGGGACTTCCGCCAATGAGCAGTTCTTC. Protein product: CSAQGTSANEQFF.